The source of this TCR beta chain is a study of read filtering for tumor transcriptome and immune sequencing. Background on the study: Revised staging placed roughly eight patients in R-ISS I, about 17 in II, 7 in III. Whole-transcriptome libraries were prepared after DNase treatment.

Germline V gene lookup returns CDR1 KGHSH and CDR2 LQKENI. This CDR3 has 18 residues. The V gene lost 1 base and the J gene lost 6 bases, with 22 bases spanning the gap. There are many counts of this clonotype. This library used 300 to 500 ng RNA and molecular barcoded adaptors spanning alpha/delta and beta/gamma chains. A single record per CDR3 protein comes from TCRdb applying MiXCR to the reads. The sample has fewer than 50,000 distinct CDR3 sequences; about an eighth are singletons. The sequencing sample was made of a population of CD138-negative cells sorted from bone marrow. The chain carries TRBV18 and TRBJ2-1; D gene uncertain. The source is a donor at least 40 years old with multiple myeloma. The CDR3 nucleotides read TGTGCCAGCTCACCACTTTCGCCTAATGGAGTATGGCTCAATGAGCAGTTCTTC. Translation gives CASSPLSPNGVWLNEQFF.